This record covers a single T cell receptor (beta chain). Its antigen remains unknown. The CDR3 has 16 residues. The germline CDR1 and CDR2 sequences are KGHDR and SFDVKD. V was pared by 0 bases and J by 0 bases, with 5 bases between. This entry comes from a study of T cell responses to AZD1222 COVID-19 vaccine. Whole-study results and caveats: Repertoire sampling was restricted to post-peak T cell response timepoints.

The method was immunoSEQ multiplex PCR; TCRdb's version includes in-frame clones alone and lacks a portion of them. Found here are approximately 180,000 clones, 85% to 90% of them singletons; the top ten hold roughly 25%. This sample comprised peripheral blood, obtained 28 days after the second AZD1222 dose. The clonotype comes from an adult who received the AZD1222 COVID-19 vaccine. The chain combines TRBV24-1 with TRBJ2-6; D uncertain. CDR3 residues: CATSDLESSGANVLTF. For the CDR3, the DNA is TGTGCCACCAGTGATTTGGAGAGCTCTGGGGCCAACGTCCTGACTTTC.